In this sample, the clone carrying this T cell receptor beta chain turned up once. The entry originates in a study of blood T cell repertoires in COVID-19. Turning to the study itself: Collection of acute and convalescent COVID-19 samples took place in the United States, Italy and Spain. PBMCs, B-cell-depleted T cells, or T cells provided the cDNA or gDNA that made up the material.

CDR3 length equals 19 residues. Between the trimmed V and J ends, which lost 5 bases and 3 bases, there was a span of 23 bases. Germline V gives CDR1 MGHRA, CDR2 YSYEKL. Original handling: Researchers report that nucleated cell counts were estimated from reference gene primer amplification. The method was immunoSEQ multiplex PCR; TCRdb's version includes in-frame clones alone and lacks a portion of them. V and J calls and clone size are as listed in that table; D and trimming were resolved from the DNA. Seen here are hundreds of thousands of clones, around 91% observed once, and the top ten hold roughly 3.5%.

The sequence was collected from a woman aged 18 to 35 who had recovered from COVID-19. The sample consisted of peripheral blood. The V call is TRBV4-1, the J call TRBJ2-6; perhaps TRBD2 as D (6 bases). The CDR3 region is CASSALWGEEGSGANVLTF. The CDR3 DNA follows: TGCGCCAGCAGCGCCCTTTGGGGGGAGGAGGGAAGTGGGGCCAACGTCCTGACTTTC.